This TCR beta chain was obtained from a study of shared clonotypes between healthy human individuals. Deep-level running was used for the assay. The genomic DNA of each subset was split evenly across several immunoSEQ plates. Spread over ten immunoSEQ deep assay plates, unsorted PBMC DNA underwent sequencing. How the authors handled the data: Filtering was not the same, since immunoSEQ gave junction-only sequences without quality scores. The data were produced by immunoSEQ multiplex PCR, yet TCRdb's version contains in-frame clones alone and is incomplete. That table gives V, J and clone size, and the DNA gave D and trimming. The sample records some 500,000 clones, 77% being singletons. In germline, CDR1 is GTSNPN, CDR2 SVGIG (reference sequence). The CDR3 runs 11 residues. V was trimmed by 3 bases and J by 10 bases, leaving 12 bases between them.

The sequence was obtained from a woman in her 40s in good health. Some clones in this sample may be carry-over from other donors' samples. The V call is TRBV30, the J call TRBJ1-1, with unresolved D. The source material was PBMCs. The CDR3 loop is CAWSPVRGAFF. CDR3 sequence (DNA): TGTGCCTGGAGCCCCGTTCGGGGAGCTTTCTTT.